The 12 T cell receptor beta chains presented below share a single source sample, sequenced in a study of cytomegalovirus exposure and HLA in healthy donors. Both 60 Vbeta primers and 13 Jbeta primers went into the PCR. Libraries were prepared by immunoSEQ multiplex PCR; TCRdb keeps only in-frame clonotypes and omits some of them. The sample holds approximately 160,000 clones, approximately 73% seen once. Sequencing input: PBMCs. The receptor set was obtained from a man over 45 in good health and CMV-seronegative.

The chain recombines TRBV28 with TRBJ1-1; no reliable D call. V gave up 5 bases and J gave up 2 bases, with 12 bases separating them. This CDR3 is built from 14 residues. CDR1 MDHEN and CDR2 SYDVKM come from the germline V gene. DNA of the CDR3: TGTGCCAGCAGTATCGTCCAGGAAAACACTGAAGCTTTCTTT. Encoded protein: CASSIVQENTEAFF.

The count of this clone is one. The rearrangement links TRBV5-1 to TRBJ1-2, with D tentatively TRBD1 (6 bases). V lost 3 bases to trimming and J lost 1 base, with 13 bases between them. From germline, CDR1 is SGHRS and CDR2 YFSETQ. The CDR3 length is 15 residues. The CDR3 loop reads CASSSVWDNNYGYTF. The DNA for the CDR3 is TGCGCCAGCAGCTCGGTTTGGGACAATAACTATGGCTACACCTTC.

The chain has TRBV15 and TRBJ1-4; D unresolved. This CDR3 region has 16 residues. Germline loops: CDR1 LNHNV, CDR2 YYDKDF (reference sequence). The V end lost 2 bases, the J end lost 3 bases, and 13 bases lay between the germline ends. CDR3 amino acids: CATSRYTSLANEKLFF. In nucleotides, the CDR3 is TGTGCCACCAGCAGATACACAAGCCTAGCTAATGAAAAACTGTTTTTT.

This rearrangement joins TRBV18 to TRBJ1-5; D may be TRBD1 (6 bases). The CDR3 runs 14 residues. V lost 5 bases and J 4 bases, leaving 12 bases between the germline ends. Germline lookup yields CDR1 KGHSH and CDR2 LQKENI. Written as DNA, the CDR3 is TGTGCCAGCTCAAAACAGGGAACTAATCAGCCCCAGCATTTT. Amino acid sequence: CASSKQGTNQPQHF.

This clone was seen a handful of times. The chain is built from TRBV14 and TRBJ1-6; tentative D call: TRBD1 (6 bases). V lost 0 bases and J 7 bases, leaving 10 bases between the germline ends. The CDR3 contains 15 residues. Germline values: CDR1 SGHDN, CDR2 FVKESK. The CDR3 loop is CASSQDGGRNSPLHF. CDR3 nucleotide sequence: TGTGCCAGCAGCCAAGATGGGGGCCGAAATTCACCCCTCCACTTT.

This clone was seen a single time. The V gene is TRBV5-6, the J gene TRBJ2-1, with 10 bases fitting TRBD2. The V segment lost 3 bases and the J segment 6 bases; nucleotides outside the gene matches: 15. This CDR3 spans 18 amino acids. Germline V gene sequence: CDR1 SGHDT, CDR2 YYEEEE. The CDR3 region is CASSSVGSGGSGGNEQFF. CDR3 DNA: TGTGCCAGCAGCTCAGTAGGTAGCGGGGGGTCAGGCGGCAATGAGCAGTTCTTC.

The chain joins TRBV19 to TRBJ2-3; 11 bases are shared with TRBD2. CDR1 and CDR2 (germline): LNHDA, SQIVND (reference sequence). The J segment lost 4 bases and the V segment lost 9 bases, leaving 9 bases of the junction unmatched. The CDR3 runs 15 residues. In DNA, the CDR3 is TGTGCCAGCCTAAAAACTAGCGGGGGTTCAGATACGCAGTATTTT. The encoded protein is CASLKTSGGSDTQYF. The full variable domain, rest sourced from reference TRBV19 and TRBJ2-3, is DGGITQSPKYLFRKEGQNVTLSCEQNLNHDAMYWYRQDPGQGLRLIYYSQIVNDFQKGDIAEGYSVSREKKESFPLTVTSAQKNPTAFYLCASLKTSGGSDTQYFGPGTRLTVL.

This clone has only a few counts. At the DNA level, this CDR3 is encoded by other sequences in the same sample as well. The chain joins TRBV5-1 to TRBJ2-6; no reliable D call. Germline V gives CDR1 SGHRS, CDR2 YFSETQ. Trimming removed 2 bases at V and 4 bases at J, with 10 bases between. The CDR3 has 15 residues. The CDR3 loop reads CASSLTVSGANVLTF. DNA of the CDR3: TGCGCCAGCAGCTTAACAGTATCCGGGGCCAACGTCCTGACTTTC.

This chain joins TRBV6-1 and TRBJ1-1, with 7 bases matching TRBD1. The CDR3 totals 14 residues. V lost 5 bases, J lost 1 base, and 4 bases stayed unmatched. CDR1 MNHNS and CDR2 SASEGT come from the germline V gene. The CDR3 DNA reads as TGTGCCAGCAGTTTGGGACAGTGGAACACTGAAGCTTTCTTT. It is translated as CASSLGQWNTEAFF.

The gene calls are TRBV19 and TRBJ1-5; the D is unclear. The CDR3 consists of 12 residues. CDR1 and CDR2 (germline): LNHDA, SQIVND (reference sequence). Trimming cost V 6 bases and J 4 bases, with 7 bases left between them. The CDR3 region has the DNA TGTGCCAGTAGATGGGAGAATCAGCCCCAGCATTTT. It is translated as CASRWENQPQHF.

The chain links TRBV5-1 to TRBJ2-5; D may be TRBD1 (6 bases). The CDR3 runs to 17 residues. Germline-derived CDR1 and CDR2 are SGHRS and YFSETQ. Between the trimmed V and J ends, which lost 0 bases and 2 bases, there was a span of 17 bases. This chain's CDR3 is CASSLGQVRDPQETQYF. In DNA form, the CDR3 reads TGCGCCAGCAGCTTGGGACAGGTACGGGACCCTCAAGAGACCCAGTACTTC.

The rearrangement links TRBV9 to TRBJ1-6; the D is unclear. The V end lost 1 base, the J end lost 6 bases, and 11 bases lay between the germline ends. The CDR3 length is 15 residues. Germline V gives CDR1 SGDLS, CDR2 YYNGEE. CDR3 nucleotides: TGTGCCAGCAGCGTAACGCCAGGCCCTAATTCACCCCTCCACTTT. Amino acid sequence: CASSVTPGPNSPLHF.